This T cell receptor (beta chain) was found in a study of blood T cell repertoires in COVID-19 (dated by TCRdb to the early 2020s). In terms of the full investigation: Collaborator samples came from the United States, Italy and Spain and covered acute and convalescent phases of COVID-19. The prospective study material was composed of cDNA or gDNA derived from T cells, B-cell-depleted T cells, or PBMCs. Subjects who had been exposed to COVID-19, were actively infected with it, or had recovered from it provided the deeply sampled blood TCRbeta repertoires that made up the dataset. The repertoires were released in a freely available public database meant as a resource for research on the immune response to SARS-CoV-2. The samples were drawn from two sources: the first 160 participants of the ongoing ImmuneRACE study, and 1,200 or so subjects contributed by 6 global collaborators. A de-identified subject ID, COVID-19 status, age in years and sex were almost always included in the sample metadata. HLA class I and class II types, where available, came from metadata supplied by the sample provider rather than from assay-based typing.

TCRbeta CDR3 regions were amplified from genomic DNA by means of the immunoSEQ Assay, a bias-controlled multiplex PCR. Per the authors' processing: The number of nucleated cells in each sample was estimated from the amplification of reference gene primers within the assay. To quantify the absolute abundance of each unique TCRbeta CDR3 rearrangement, sequence reads were collapsed and filtered. For each sample, productive Simpson clonality was calculated as the square root of Simpson's diversity index across productive rearrangements. What TCRdb holds here is the immuneACCESS table cut down to in-frame rearrangements. Part of the clones is not present; checked against another copy, under half of the missing clones reflect an unresolved V gene, and the others are unexplained. That table furnishes V, J and clone size, whereas the DNA furnished D and trimming. Within this sample are approximately 96,000 clones, with 85% to 95% of them counted one time only. Less than 2% of the sample is held by the ten biggest clonotypes.

The collaborating institutions used their own protocols to collect whole blood in K2EDTA tubes. For TCRbeta analysis, collaborators shipped samples as frozen whole blood, isolated PBMCs, or DNA extracted from either of those sample types. As encoded in the germline V gene, CDR1 is MNHEY while CDR2 is SVGEGT. Taken from cysteine to phenylalanine, the CDR3 has 13 residues. The read is trimmed to its CDR3 DNA, 39 bases read in frame from base 1. V sheds 3 bases and J sheds 7 bases, leaving 12 bases between their ends. On this clone: Its antigen remains unidentified. Base qualities are not recorded, but no much larger clone differs from it by a single base.

Broader findings and caveats from the paper: The quantity of clinical and demographic metadata differed by source and by participant and was supplied without curation.

The sequencing sample was made of peripheral blood. This sequence was found in a man aged 55-75 years with acute or convalescent COVID-19. The rearrangement joined TRBV6-2 or TRBV6-3 to TRBJ1-2; TRBD1 is perhaps the D gene, given 6 matching bases. The bases read TGTGCCAGCAGTTATACACAGGGCGGTGGCTACACCTTC. It translates as CASSYTQGGGYTF.